Each of the 14 T cell receptor beta chains below was sequenced from the same sample in a study of CD8 T cells in ankylosing spondylitis. TCRdb recomputed calls from the 5' RACE reads with MiXCR, one row per CDR3 protein. The sample holds 250,000 to 350,000 distinct CDR3 sequences, around 20% seen once. The sequenced sample was blood, either unsorted or a sorted T cell fraction (not recorded which). Source of these receptors: a male donor with ankylosing spondylitis or in good health (not recorded which).

This sequence joins TRBV5-6 and TRBJ2-1; the D gene is possibly TRBD2 (5 bases). In germline, CDR1 is SGHDT, CDR2 YYEEEE. There are 13 residues in the CDR3. V dropped 4 bases and J dropped 6 bases, with 11 bases sitting between them. CDR3 region: CASSRVEGNEQFF. The CDR3 nucleotides are TGTGCCAGCAGCCGGGTAGAGGGCAATGAGCAGTTCTTC. Based on the CDR3 plus reference TRBV5-6 and TRBJ2-1, the full variable domain is DAGVTQSPTHLIKTRGQQVTLRCSPKSGHDTVSWYQQALGQGPQFIFQYYEEEERQRGNFPDRFSGHQFPNYSSELNVNALLLGDSALYLCASSRVEGNEQFFGPGTRLTVL.

This clonotype showed up just a few times. The chain uses TRBV23-1 and TRBJ2-7, with 8 bases that match TRBD2. TRBV23-1 is sorted into the ORF group, with uncertain function. CDR3 length: 17 amino acids. The trim removed 2 bases at V and 1 base at J, leaving 10 bases unmatched. CDR3 loop: CASSQVSSGLSSYEQYV. DNA of the CDR3: TGCGCCAGCAGTCAAGTTTCTAGCGGGCTCTCTTCCTACGAGCAGTACGTC.

This sequence joins TRBV6-1 and TRBJ2-2; no clear D. The CDR3 sequence is 14 residues long. Germline CDR1 is MNHNS and CDR2 is SASEGT. Trimming took off 8 bases at V and 1 base at J, with 11 bases between the two ends. The CDR3 loop reads CASQGRVNTGELFF. The DNA of the CDR3 is TGTGCCAGCCAAGGACGGGTGAACACCGGGGAGCTGTTTTTT.

The chain carries TRBV6-7 and TRBJ2-3; maybe TRBD1 (6 bases). TRBV6-7 is an ORF, and what it does is uncertain. Deletions cut 8 bases from V and 2 bases from J, with 14 bases between. The CDR3 is 14 residues long. DNA for the CDR3: TGTGCCAGCGGAGCCAGGGGAGTCACAGATACGCAGTATTTT. Its translation: CASGARGVTDTQYF.

The chain carries TRBV14 and TRBJ1-1, with a tentative D call TRBD1 (6 bases). Germline CDR1 SGHDN, CDR2 FVKESK. V was clipped by 1 base and J by 5 bases, with 17 bases between them. CDR3 length equals 16 residues. The CDR3 DNA is TGTGCCAGCAGCCAAGTCGCAGGGGTCGGGAAAACTGAAGCTTTCTTT. Amino acid sequence: CASSQVAGVGKTEAFF.

This chain uses TRBV7-8 with TRBJ1-1, with 7 bases matching TRBD1. Germline V gene data show CDR1 as SGHVS and CDR2 as FQNEAQ. Trimming took 4 bases from V and 4 from J; bases not matched to a gene: 6. CDR3 length: 14 residues. The CDR3 coding sequence is TGTGCCAGCAGCTCTAACAGGGGCCGCACTGAAGCTTTCTTT. Protein product: CASSSNRGRTEAFF.

J is TRBJ2-2 and V is TRBV27; D unclear. This CDR3 is 15 amino acids long. The germline V gene has CDR1 MNHEY and CDR2 SMNVEV (reference sequence). Trimming pared 4 bases from V and 3 bases from J, leaving 12 bases between. CDR3: CASSSGSRDTGELFF. The CDR3 DNA is TGTGCCAGCAGTTCCGGGTCCCGAGACACCGGGGAGCTGTTTTTT.

This clonotype was observed a few times. The chain couples TRBV11-2 to TRBJ2-3; D may be TRBD1 (5 bases). The CDR3 covers 16 residues. Germline CDR1 and CDR2: SGHAT and FQNNGV. The V gene lost 1 base and the J gene lost 3 bases, with 14 bases spanning the gap. The CDR3 loop is CASSLAQGFATDTQYF. Here the CDR3 DNA reads TGTGCCAGCAGCTTAGCGCAGGGATTTGCTACAGATACGCAGTATTTT.

This clonotype was detected ten times or more. The chain employs TRBV5-1 and TRBJ1-1; a weak D match, TRBD1 (5 bases). V lost 4 bases and J 3 bases, leaving 16 bases between the germline ends. CDR1 is SGHRS, CDR2 YFSETQ, per germline. This CDR3 is 15 amino acids long. CDR3 in amino acids: CASSRNPGMDTEAFF. CDR3 bases: TGCGCCAGCAGCCGAAATCCAGGGATGGACACTGAAGCTTTCTTT.

This clonotype was picked up many times. The genes are TRBV6-1 and TRBJ1-3, with D uncertain. Trimming removed 6 bases from V and 0 bases from J, with 12 bases in between. This CDR3 contains 15 residues. CDR1 is MNHNS and CDR2 is SASEGT in the germline V gene. CDR3 sequence: CASRRDVISGNTIYF. As DNA, the CDR3 is TGTGCCAGCAGACGCGACGTGATCTCTGGAAACACCATATATTTT.

This clonotype has more than one count but fewer than ten. The chain recombines TRBV7-6 with TRBJ2-1, with 11 nucleotides matching TRBD2. Losses at the gene ends were 5 bases for V and 6 bases for J; bases not matched to a gene: 9. This CDR3 comprises 16 residues. CDR1 is SGHVS and CDR2 is FNYEAQ in the germline V gene. DNA of the CDR3: TGTGCCAGCAGCCGTACCACTAGCGGGAGAGGCAATGAGCAGTTCTTC. It codes for CASSRTTSGRGNEQFF.

This clonotype was recorded a few times. The chain uses TRBV10-2 and TRBJ2-3; D is perhaps TRBD1 or TRBD2 (5 bases each). The V and J ends lost 6 bases and 0 bases respectively, with 10 bases between them. Germline V lookup: CDR1 WSHSY, CDR2 SAAADI. The CDR3 spans 14 residues. CDR3 DNA sequence: TGCGCCAGCAGGACTACAGGAAGCACAGATACGCAGTATTTT. Amino acids: CASRTTGSTDTQYF.

This clonotype was picked up many times. The V gene is TRBV11-2, the J gene TRBJ2-5, with 9 nucleotides matching TRBD2. The CDR3 totals 14 residues. The V gene's germline CDR1 is SGHAT and CDR2 FQNNGV. After removal of 5 bases from V and 4 bases from J, the junction contained 5 bases not matched to a gene. The CDR3 sequence: CASSPGLARETQYF. The CDR3 DNA is TGTGCCAGCAGCCCGGGACTAGCCCGAGAGACCCAGTACTTC.

V gene TRBV6-5 combines with J gene TRBJ1-3, with a possible D match to TRBD1 (6 bases). V was trimmed by 4 bases and J by 0 bases, leaving 16 bases between them. The CDR3 runs 17 residues. Per the germline V gene, CDR1 is MNHEY and CDR2 is SVGAGI. CDR3 nucleotides: TGTGCCAGCAGTTCCCGACAAGGGGGGATCTCTGGAAACACCATATATTTT. Amino acids: CASSSRQGGISGNTIYF.